One TCR beta chain is described in this entry. The antigen is unknown. The record originates from a study of CD4+ T cells in melanoma. Points from the study as a whole: Neoantigen-specific CD4+ T cells in melanoma reportedly had diverse differentiation states. CD8+ T cell, macrophage and B cell function reportedly correlated with neoantigen-specific CD4+ T cells.

In germline, CDR1 is MNHEY, CDR2 SVGAGI. This CDR3 is 13 amino acids long. V lost 5 bases and J lost 5, with 12 bases in between. The data were produced by immunoSEQ multiplex PCR, yet TCRdb's version contains in-frame clones alone and is incomplete. This table has 140,000 or so clones, over 90% appearing once. The chain couples TRBV6-5 to TRBJ1-2; D remains ambiguous. The sequence derives from a human donor with melanoma. This CDR3 is CASSQSPTYGYTF. CDR3 sequence (DNA): TGTGCCAGCAGTCAAAGCCCCACTTATGGCTACACCTTC.